This is a list of T cell receptor beta chains from one sample in a study of spatial heterogeneity in lung cancer. TCRdb reprocessed the 5' RACE reads with MiXCR, giving one entry per CDR3 protein. The table lists tens of thousands of distinct CDR3 sequences, approximately 12% of them singletons, with just over 40% in the top ten. The sequencing used PBMCs, collected at surgery. The origin of the receptors is a male donor with early-stage non-small cell lung cancer. CDR3s include the opening cysteine and the closing phenylalanine or tryptophan. The D gene is left open where the match is weak. Rows give clone size only sometimes, using once, few, many, or a class for an expanded clone.

TRBD2 | few | TRBJ2-3 | TRBV7-2 | CASSRLAGGESDTQYF | TGTGCCAGCAGCCGACTAGCGGGGGGGGAGTCAGATACGCAGTATTTT
NA | NA | TRBJ2-7 | TRBV7-2 | CASSFQTEAYEQYF | TGTGCCAGCAGCTTTCAGACAGAAGCCTACGAGCAGTACTTC
NA | NA | TRBJ2-1 | TRBV24-1 | CATSDPTTYNEQFF | TGTGCCACCAGTGACCCGACTACCTACAATGAGCAGTTCTTC
NA | NA | TRBJ2-5 | TRBV24-1 | CATSGGGTEHQETQYF | TGTGCCACCAGTGGGGGTGGGACCGAACACCAAGAGACCCAGTACTTC
TRBD2 | many | TRBJ2-7 | TRBV20-1 | CSARDYGLAGVDEQYF | TGCAGTGCTAGAGATTATGGACTAGCGGGAGTTGACGAGCAGTACTTC
NA | NA | TRBJ1-1 | TRBV7-8 | CASSPRVTEAFF | TGTGCCAGCAGTCCAAGGGTCACTGAAGCTTTCTTT
NA | many | TRBJ2-3 | TRBV27 | CASRPDFTDTQYF | TGTGCCAGCAGACCGGACTTCACAGATACGCAGTATTTT
NA | NA | TRBJ2-3 | TRBV7-3 | CASSSPNLAPSTDTQYF | TGTGCCAGCAGCTCTCCCAATCTAGCGCCAAGCACAGATACGCAGTATTTT
NA | NA | TRBJ2-1 | TRBV24-1 | CATSDLRHSGPEGEQFF | TGTGCCACCAGTGATTTGCGTCACAGCGGGCCTGAAGGTGAGCAGTTCTTC
NA | few | TRBJ2-2 | TRBV6-5 | CASSYSGGFTGELFF | TGTGCCAGCAGTTACTCGGGGGGATTCACCGGGGAGCTGTTTTTT
TRBD1 | NA | TRBJ2-4 | TRBV29-1 | CSARDSKNIQYF | TGCAGCGCGAGGGACAGTAAAAACATTCAGTACTTC
NA | NA | TRBJ2-7 | TRBV6-1 | CASSEPQGSYEQYF | TGTGCCAGCAGTGAACCTCAGGGTTCCTACGAGCAGTACTTC
NA | few | TRBJ1-1 | TRBV20-1 | CSARGDGSMNTEAFF | TGCAGTGCTAGGGGGGACGGAAGTATGAACACTGAAGCTTTCTTT
NA | NA | TRBJ2-1 | TRBV6-2/TRBV6-3 | CASKIIRDGNEQFF | TGTGCCAGCAAAATTATAAGGGACGGGAATGAGCAGTTCTTC
TRBD1 | hyperexpanded | TRBJ2-3 | TRBV20-1 | CSLTSDRDGTDTQYF | TGCAGTTTAACCTCGGACAGGGACGGCACAGATACGCAGTATTTT
NA | few | TRBJ1-2 | TRBV6-6 | CASSLRGYTF | TGTGCCAGCAGTCTACGGGGCTACACCTTC
NA | many | TRBJ1-6 | TRBV6-5 | CASRGDTAGGNSPLHF | TGTGCCAGCAGGGGGGACACCGCTGGAGGAAATTCACCCCTCCACTTT
NA | NA | TRBJ2-2 | TRBV9 | CASSPRTTPGELFF | TGTGCCAGCAGCCCCAGGACCACTCCCGGGGAGCTGTTTTTT
TRBD2 | NA | TRBJ2-6 | TRBV9 | CASSVRDYAGANVLTF | TGTGCCAGCAGCGTAAGGGACTACGCTGGGGCCAACGTCCTGACTTTC
TRBD1 | few | TRBJ1-2 | TRBV14 | CASSRDLGQGALRGYTF | TGTGCCAGCAGCCGAGATTTGGGACAGGGGGCCCTCCGGGGCTACACCTTC
NA | NA | TRBJ2-1 | TRBV11-2 | CASSLSSAINEQFF | TGTGCCAGCAGCTTATCCAGCGCAATCAATGAGCAGTTCTTC
NA | NA | TRBJ2-5 | TRBV7-8 | CASSLAARLSQETQYF | TGTGCCAGCAGCTTAGCAGCGCGACTCTCACAAGAGACCCAGTACTTC
NA | many | TRBJ1-6 | TRBV28 | CASGRALGSPLHF | TGTGCCAGCGGGCGGGCGCTGGGTTCACCCCTCCACTTT
TRBD1 | NA | TRBJ1-1 | TRBV15 | CATRKDRGLTEAFF | TGTGCCACCAGGAAGGACAGGGGGCTCACTGAAGCTTTCTTT
NA | NA | TRBJ2-5 | TRBV7-9 | CASSLGTRAQYF | TGTGCCAGCAGCTTAGGGACGAGGGCCCAGTACTTC
TRBD2 | NA | TRBJ2-1 | TRBV6-1 | CASRRDYNEQLF | TGTGCCAGCAGACGGGACTATAATGAGCAGCTCTTC
NA | few | TRBJ2-2 | TRBV20-1 | CSASRDGTGELFF | TGCAGTGCTAGCAGGGATGGGACCGGGGAGCTGTTTTTT
NA | NA | TRBJ2-3 | TRBV4-1 | CASSQEGGGSVTQYF | TGCGCCAGCAGCCAAGAGGGCGGAGGGTCGGTTACGCAGTATTTT
NA | NA | TRBJ1-5 | TRBV3-1 | CASSQVGDQPQHF | TGTGCCAGCAGCCAAGTAGGGGACCAGCCCCAGCATTTT
TRBD1 | many | TRBJ2-3 | TRBV28 | CASSYRGPTDTQYF | TGTGCCAGCAGTTACAGGGGGCCCACAGATACGCAGTATTTT
TRBD1 | NA | TRBJ1-5 | TRBV25-1 | CASRGTGGGQPQHF | TGTGCCAGCAGGGGGACAGGGGGGGGCCAGCCCCAGCATTTT
NA | NA | TRBJ1-1 | TRBV28 | CASRTPDGVSGNTEAFF | TGTGCCAGCAGGACCCCGGACGGGGTTTCGGGGAACACTGAAGCTTTCTTT
NA | few | TRBJ2-5 | TRBV5-8 | CASSSEGTNQETQYF | TGTGCCAGCAGCTCTGAGGGGACGAACCAAGAGACCCAGTACTTC
TRBD1 | NA | TRBJ1-2 | TRBV4-3 | CASSQRLDRGRHHGYTF | TGCGCCAGCAGCCAACGATTGGACAGGGGACGACATCATGGCTACACCTTC
TRBD2 | NA | TRBJ2-1 | TRBV7-2 | CANRLAGYNEQFF | TGTGCCAACCGACTAGCGGGGTACAATGAGCAGTTCTTC
NA | few | TRBJ1-2 | TRBV2 | CASSTQLEAGYTF | TGTGCCAGCAGTACACAATTGGAAGCTGGCTACACCTTC
TRBD1 | few | TRBJ2-3 | TRBV27 | CASSWDRGDGTDTQYF | TGTGCCAGCAGTTGGGACAGGGGCGACGGCACAGATACGCAGTATTTT
NA | many | TRBJ2-5 | TRBV20-1 | CSARVRETQYF | TGCAGTGCTAGAGTTCGAGAGACCCAGTACTTC
TRBD1 | many | TRBJ2-7 | TRBV9 | CASSVATGAHEQYF | TGTGCCAGCAGCGTAGCTACAGGGGCCCACGAGCAGTACTTC
TRBD2 | many | TRBJ2-5 | TRBV28 | CASRNPGGRETQYF | TGTGCCAGCAGAAATCCGGGGGGAAGGGAGACCCAGTACTTC
NA | few | TRBJ1-1 | TRBV18 | CASSPGGAGTEAFF | TGTGCCAGCTCACCGGGGGGCGCGGGGACTGAAGCTTTCTTT
NA | few | TRBJ2-7 | TRBV6-6 | CASSTQGASYEQYF | TGTGCCAGCAGTACACAGGGAGCCTCCTACGAGCAGTACTTC
TRBD2 | NA | TRBJ2-1 | TRBV7-3 | CASSKAREGNYNEQFF | TGTGCCAGCAGCAAAGCCCGGGAGGGAAACTACAATGAGCAGTTCTTC
NA | NA | TRBJ2-2 | TRBV4-3 | CASSQVGVGRRTGELFF | TGCGCCAGCAGCCAAGTTGGGGTAGGACGTCGAACCGGGGAGCTGTTTTTT